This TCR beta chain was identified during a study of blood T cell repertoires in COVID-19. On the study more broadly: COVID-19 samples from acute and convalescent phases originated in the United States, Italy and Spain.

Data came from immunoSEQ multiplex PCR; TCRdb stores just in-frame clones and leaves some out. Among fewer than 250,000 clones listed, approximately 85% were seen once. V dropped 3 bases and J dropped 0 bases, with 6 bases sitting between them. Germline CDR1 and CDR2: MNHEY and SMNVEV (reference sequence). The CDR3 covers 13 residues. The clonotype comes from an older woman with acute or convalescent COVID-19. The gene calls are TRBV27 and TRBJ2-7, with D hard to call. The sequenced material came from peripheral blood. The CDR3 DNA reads TGTGCCAGCAGTTTGGGCCCCTCCTACGAGCAGTACTTC. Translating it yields CASSLGPSYEQYF.